This is a list of T cell receptor beta chains from one sample in a study of blood T cell repertoires in COVID-19. Sequencing used immunoSEQ multiplex PCR; TCRdb keeps in-frame clones, though not all of them. The sample has 250,000 to 300,000 clones, 80% to 90% seen once; the top ten hold roughly 11%. Sequencing was performed on peripheral blood. The receptors derive from a woman in her 70s with acute or convalescent COVID-19. The CDR3 runs from the conserved cysteine through the conserved F or W. Each record gives: D gene, clone size, V gene, J gene, CDR3 protein, CDR3 DNA. D genes are given only for firm matches. Expanded clones get a size class; other rows say once, few or many, or leave the size out.

>TRBD2|NA|TRBV7-2|TRBJ2-2
CASSLGLAGGVTGELFF
TGTGCCAGCAGCTTAGGACTAGCGGGGGGAGTGACCGGGGAGCTGTTTTTT
>NA|NA|TRBV6-5|TRBJ2-1
CASSRTDSYNEQFF
TGTGCCAGCAGTCGGACAGACTCCTACAATGAGCAGTTCTTC
>NA|NA|TRBV6-5|TRBJ1-5
CASRGYQGYGQPQHF
TGTGCCAGCAGAGGATATCAGGGGTATGGTCAGCCCCAGCATTTT
>NA|NA|TRBV11-2|TRBJ1-2
CASSLLVASAGANGYTF
TGTGCCAGCAGCTTATTAGTCGCCTCCGCGGGGGCGAATGGCTACACCTTC
>TRBD1|few|TRBV6-5|TRBJ2-5
CASSYSTGGKETQYF
TGTGCCAGCAGTTACTCGACAGGGGGCAAGGAGACCCAGTACTTC
>NA|NA|TRBV2|TRBJ1-2
CAGGGMSGYTF
TGTGCCGGTGGGGGGATGAGTGGCTACACCTTC
>NA|once|TRBV9|TRBJ2-7
CASSVGTGSPYEQYF
TGTGCCAGCAGCGTAGGAACCGGGAGCCCCTACGAGCAGTACTTC
>NA|NA|TRBV18|TRBJ2-7
CASSPIGYEQYF
TGTGCCAGCTCACCAATCGGTTACGAGCAGTACTTC
>NA|NA|TRBV2|TRBJ1-6
CASTADYNSPLHF
TGTGCCAGCACGGCGGACTACAATTCACCCCTCCACTTT
>NA|NA|TRBV19|TRBJ2-3
CASSPWTPRSTDTQYF
TGTGCCAGTAGTCCCTGGACTCCCCGGAGCACAGATACGCAGTATTTT
>NA|NA|TRBV2|TRBJ1-6
CASREGLRSGNSPLHF
TGTGCCAGCAGGGAGGGCCTCCGGTCGGGTAATTCACCCCTCCACTTT
>TRBD1|NA|TRBV6-5|TRBJ1-1
CASSRGQGNEAFF
TGTGCCAGCAGCCGTGGACAGGGCAATGAAGCTTTCTTT
>TRBD1|NA|TRBV7-7|TRBJ1-3
CASSSGQGYDKRNTIYF
TGTGCCAGCAGCTCGGGACAGGGCTATGATAAGAGAAACACCATATATTTT
>TRBD1|NA|TRBV19|TRBJ1-2
CASSIDRGLLDGYTF
TGTGCCAGTAGTATCGACAGGGGGCTACTTGATGGCTACACCTTC
>NA|NA|TRBV7-2|TRBJ2-2
CASSSIGELFF
TGTGCCAGCAGCTCAATCGGGGAGCTGTTTTTT
>TRBD1|NA|TRBV28|TRBJ1-2
CASSSPGQGAGGYTF
TGTGCCAGCAGTTCTCCAGGACAGGGGGCTGGAGGCTACACCTTC
>TRBD1|NA|TRBV4-2|TRBJ1-2
CASSQPGGGHRGANYGYTF
TGTGCCAGCAGCCAACCCGGAGGGGGACACAGGGGAGCGAACTATGGCTACACCTTC
>TRBD1|NA|TRBV2|TRBJ1-1
CASSGDSTEAFF
TGTGCCAGCAGTGGGGACAGTACTGAAGCTTTCTTT
>NA|NA|TRBV7-2|TRBJ1-1
CASSRKSAGDGAEAFF
TGTGCCAGCAGCCGCAAGTCGGCAGGGGACGGCGCCGAAGCTTTCTTT
>TRBD2|NA|TRBV2|TRBJ2-1
CASRPGLALSYNEQFF
TGTGCCAGCAGACCCGGACTAGCCTTAAGCTACAATGAGCAGTTCTTC
>NA|NA|TRBV4-1|TRBJ1-5
CASSQEAQINQPQHF
TGCGCCAGCAGCCAAGAGGCACAGATTAATCAGCCCCAGCATTTT
>TRBD2|NA|TRBV13|TRBJ2-1
CASSRLLAGGRGEQFF
TGTGCCAGCAGCCGCCTACTAGCGGGGGGGCGGGGTGAGCAGTTCTTC
>NA|NA|TRBV5-1|TRBJ1-1
CASSFTVTGRTEAFF
TGCGCCAGCAGCTTCACCGTGACGGGAAGGACTGAAGCTTTCTTT
>NA|NA|TRBV6-1|TRBJ1-5
CASSEQGQLSNQPQHF
TGTGCCAGCAGTGAACAAGGACAGCTTAGCAATCAGCCCCAGCATTTT
>NA|NA|TRBV25-1|TRBJ1-5
CASSEYPSGPQHF
TGTGCCAGCAGTGAATACCCCTCCGGGCCCCAGCATTTT
>TRBD1|NA|TRBV5-4|TRBJ1-1
CASSLAEGARAEAFF
TGTGCCAGCAGCTTGGCCGAGGGGGCGAGGGCTGAAGCTTTCTTT
>TRBD1|NA|TRBV2|TRBJ1-5
CASSYGQVNQPQHF
TGTGCCAGCAGTTATGGACAGGTCAATCAGCCCCAGCATTTT
>TRBD1|NA|TRBV18|TRBJ1-2
CASSLGTGGEYGYTF
TGTGCCAGCTCACTGGGGACAGGAGGGGAGTATGGCTACACCTTC
>TRBD1|NA|TRBV11-2|TRBJ2-7
CATRGQGAYEQYF
TGTGCCACCCGCGGACAGGGAGCCTACGAGCAGTACTTC
>NA|few|TRBV10-1|TRBJ1-1
CGEKRGEGTEAFF
TGCGGTGAAAAGAGAGGTGAGGGCACTGAAGCTTTCTTT
>TRBD1|NA|TRBV7-2|TRBJ2-7
CASSFLRTGGGEQYF
TGTGCCAGCAGCTTTCTCCGGACAGGGGGAGGCGAGCAGTACTTC
>NA|NA|TRBV30|TRBJ1-2
CAWGREGYTF
TGTGCCTGGGGGCGGGAAGGCTACACCTTC
>NA|NA|TRBV27|TRBJ1-2
CASSLAGNYGYTF
TGTGCCAGCAGTTTAGCAGGAAACTATGGCTACACCTTC
>TRBD2|NA|TRBV10-3|TRBJ2-1
CAILNPPGLAGVRAPYNEQFF
TGTGCCATTCTTAACCCTCCGGGACTAGCGGGGGTGAGGGCCCCGTACAATGAGCAGTTCTTC
>NA|NA|TRBV7-9|TRBJ1-1
CASSLGQTGRYTEAFF
TGTGCCAGCAGCTTAGGCCAAACAGGGAGATACACTGAAGCTTTCTTT
>TRBD2|few|TRBV7-8|TRBJ2-1
CASSLRLAGNHNEQFF
TGTGCCAGCAGCTTAAGACTAGCGGGGAACCACAATGAGCAGTTCTTC
>NA|NA|TRBV13|TRBJ2-2
CATTPGGHSNTGELFF
TGTGCCACCACGCCCGGAGGGCATTCGAACACCGGGGAGCTGTTTTTT
>TRBD2|NA|TRBV27|TRBJ2-7
CASSSRTSGGYEQYF
TGTGCCAGCAGTTCTCGGACTAGCGGGGGCTACGAGCAGTACTTC
>TRBD1|NA|TRBV5-6|TRBJ1-3
CASSATGQGSRNTIYF
TGTGCCAGCAGCGCTACGGGACAGGGCTCTCGCAACACCATATATTTT
>NA|NA|TRBV7-9|TRBJ2-1
CASSLGSNEQFF
TGTGCCAGCAGCTTAGGGAGCAATGAGCAGTTCTTC
>NA|NA|TRBV5-1|TRBJ2-1
CASRKGYEQFF
TGCGCCAGCCGAAAGGGGTATGAGCAGTTCTTC
>TRBD1|NA|TRBV19|TRBJ2-1
CASSTARQGAGNEQFF
TGTGCCAGTAGTACGGCAAGACAGGGGGCAGGCAATGAGCAGTTCTTC